This entry lists 12 T cell receptor beta chains sequenced from one sample in a study of shared clonotypes between healthy human individuals. Measured with immunoSEQ multiplex PCR; TCRdb has only the in-frame clones, and not every one. The profile covers more than 550,000 clones, with around 70% appearing a single time and under 2% taken by the ten largest. Sequencing input: memory CD4+ T cells sorted from blood. Subset meaning: CD45RA-negative fraction. Every receptor here comes from a woman in her thirties in good health.

The V gene is TRBV19, the J gene TRBJ2-5; possible D gene TRBD2, 7 bases. Trimming removed 8 bases from V and 3 bases from J, with 16 bases in between. This CDR3 comprises 14 residues. Germline values: CDR1 LNHDA, CDR2 SQIVND (reference sequence). CDR3 sequence (DNA): TGTGCCAGTTCAAGGGGGGCGGGAGAAGAGACCCAGTACTTC. This sequence encodes CASSRGAGEETQYF.

V usage is TRBV19 and J usage is TRBJ2-7; D is possibly TRBD1 (6 bases). Trimming shortened V by 7 bases and J by 4 bases, and 17 bases separated the two germline ends. Germline V gene lookup returns CDR1 LNHDA and CDR2 SQIVND (reference sequence). CDR3 size: 14 residues. The CDR3 region is CASTRTVGRYEQYF. CDR3 bases: TGTGCCAGTACCAGGACAGTTGGAAGATACGAGCAGTACTTC.

J is TRBJ1-1 and V is TRBV5-4; 7 bases align to TRBD1. The length of the CDR3 is 15 residues. V gave up 2 bases and J gave up 0 bases; unmatched junction bases: 4. From germline, CDR1 is SGHNT and CDR2 YYREEE (reference sequence). CDR3 region: CASSFRDRLNTEAFF. The CDR3 DNA follows: TGTGCCAGCAGCTTTCGGGACAGACTGAACACTGAAGCTTTCTTT.

The chain links TRBV18 to TRBJ2-7; D perhaps matches TRBD1 (5 bases). Germline-derived CDR1 and CDR2 are KGHSH and LQKENI. V lost 4 bases to trimming and J lost 0 bases, with 7 bases between them. This CDR3 has 13 amino acids. CDR3 sequence reads: CASSQDNSYEQYF. The CDR3 coding sequence is TGTGCCAGCTCACAGGACAACTCCTACGAGCAGTACTTC. The full variable domain, with the rest looked up from reference TRBV18 and TRBJ2-7, is NAGVMQNPRHLVRRRGQEARLRCSPMKGHSHVYWYRQLPEEGLKFMVYLQKENIIDESGMPKERFSAEFPKEGPSILRIQQVVRGDSAAYFCASSQDNSYEQYFGPGTRLTVT.

The gene calls are TRBV30 and TRBJ1-2; the D gene is possibly TRBD1 (5 bases). The CDR3 loop spans 14 amino acids. Germline V gene data show CDR1 as GTSNPN and CDR2 as SVGIG (reference sequence). Trimming removed 3 bases at V and 4 bases at J, with 15 bases between. The CDR3 protein is CAWSHPQGFYGYTF. The CDR3 coding sequence is TGTGCCTGGAGCCATCCCCAGGGCTTCTATGGCTACACCTTC.

The chain joins TRBV15 to TRBJ2-3; 7 positions agree with TRBD2. The V and J ends lost 5 bases and 7 bases, in that order; junction bases with no gene match: 15. The CDR3 is 16 residues long. Germline assignment: CDR1 LNHNV and CDR2 YYDKDF (reference sequence). The CDR3 region has the DNA TGTGCCACCAGCTCCAAAGCCGGGACTACCATGCATACGCAGTATTTT. Its protein product is CATSSKAGTTMHTQYF.

V gene TRBV5-1 combines with J gene TRBJ2-7; possibly TRBD2 for D (6 bases). This CDR3 is built from 12 residues. In germline, CDR1 is SGHRS, CDR2 YFSETQ. V lost 7 bases to trimming and J lost 3 bases, with 11 bases between them. The CDR3 reads CASRLEGYEQYF. The DNA of the CDR3 is TGCGCCAGCCGTCTGGAGGGCTACGAGCAGTACTTC.

This clone was counted between two and nine times. CDR3 region: CASSIGVNTEAFF. The CDR3 region has the DNA TGCGCCAGCAGTATTGGGGTGAACACTGAAGCTTTCTTT. The chain joins TRBV10-2 to TRBJ1-1, with D uncertain. Germline values: CDR1 WSHSY, CDR2 SAAADI. Between the trimmed V and J ends, which lost 5 bases and 0 bases, there was a span of 7 bases. CDR3 length: 13 amino acids.

Only a few counts were recorded for this clone. The chain couples TRBV6-4 to TRBJ1-1; TRBD1 matches 7 bases. V lost 3 bases to trimming and J lost 3 bases; unmatched junction nucleotides: 7. CDR3 size: 15 residues. Germline V gene data show CDR1 as MRHNA and CDR2 as SNTAGT. CDR3: CASSENTGAYTEAFF. The DNA of the CDR3 is TGTGCCAGCAGTGAAAACACAGGGGCGTACACTGAAGCTTTCTTT.

The chain employs TRBV23-1 and TRBJ1-5, with D unresolved. TRBV23-1 is an ORF, with its function uncertain. This CDR3 has 16 residues. Between the trimmed V and J ends, which lost 6 bases and 8 bases, there was a span of 23 bases. The CDR3 bases are TGCGCCAGCAGGCGGGCTCGAGGGTTTCTTATGAAGCCCCAGCATTTT. Translating gives CASRRARGFLMKPQHF.

This clone has just one count. The chain has TRBV9 and TRBJ2-1; TRBD2 aligns across 9 bases. There are 16 residues in the CDR3. V was pared by 0 bases and J by 8 bases, with 9 bases of the junction left unmatched. The germline gives CDR1 SGDLS, CDR2 YYNGEE. CDR3: CASSVVGTSRGHEQFF. The CDR3, as DNA: TGTGCCAGCAGCGTAGTCGGGACTAGCAGGGGTCATGAGCAGTTCTTC.

The chain uses TRBV19 and TRBJ1-2, with 8 bases identical to TRBD1. J gave up 4 bases and V 7 bases, and 8 bases lay outside the gene matches. Germline CDR1 reads LNHDA; CDR2 reads SQIVND (reference sequence). The CDR3 contains 14 residues. CDR3 region: CASMGSGGTYGYTF. The CDR3 DNA reads as TGTGCCAGTATGGGATCAGGGGGCACCTATGGCTACACCTTC.